This T cell receptor (beta chain) was captured by sequencing in a study of blood T cell repertoires in COVID-19. The germline V gene encodes CDR1 MNHEY and CDR2 SMNVEV (reference sequence). The CDR3 extends over 18 amino acids. The germline V and J ends were trimmed by 5 bases and 1 base, with 21 bases remaining between them. Original handling: By means of reference gene primer amplification, nucleated cell counts were estimated. The protocol was immunoSEQ multiplex PCR, while the TCRdb copy is restricted to in-frame clones and leaves out a portion. Clone size and the V and J calls come from that table; the DNA yielded D and trimming. In the table there are about 240,000 clones, over 65% of which are singletons.

The V gene is TRBV27, the J gene TRBJ1-5; tentative D call: TRBD1 (5 bases). The sequenced material came from peripheral blood. The clonotype was recovered from a woman older than 75 with acute or convalescent COVID-19. The CDR3 sequence: CASSPIPAGGRSNQPQHF. CDR3 coding DNA: TGTGCCAGCAGTCCAATACCGGCGGGGGGGAGAAGCAATCAGCCCCAGCATTTT.